This T cell receptor beta chain came from a study of blood T cell repertoires in COVID-19 (dated by TCRdb to 2020 to 2021). Regarding the research as a whole: Samples from collaborators originated in the United States, Italy and Spain and spanned both the acute and convalescent phases of COVID-19. The material from the prospective study consisted of cDNA or gDNA derived from T cells, B-cell-depleted T cells, or PBMCs. Deeply sampled blood TCRbeta repertoires from subjects exposed to, actively infected with, or recovered from COVID-19 were included in the dataset. The repertoires were released in a freely available public database meant as a resource for research on the immune response to SARS-CoV-2. The samples were drawn from the first 160 participants of the ongoing ImmuneRACE study and from some 1,300 subjects provided by 6 global collaborators. Sample metadata almost always included a de-identified subject ID, COVID-19 status, age in years and sex. HLA class I and class II types, where available, came from metadata supplied by the sample provider rather than from assay-based typing.

The immunoSEQ Assay, a bias-controlled multiplex PCR, was used to amplify TCRbeta CDR3 regions from genomic DNA. As for the authors' bioinformatics: Nucleated cell counts per sample were estimated from amplification of reference gene primers within the assay. To quantify the absolute abundance of each unique TCRbeta CDR3 rearrangement, sequence reads were collapsed and filtered. For each sample, productive Simpson clonality was calculated as the square root of Simpson's diversity index over productive rearrangements. In TCRdb, the immuneACCESS table is reduced to in-frame sequences with V and J assigned. These tables do not hold every clone; where another copy was compared, an unresolved V gene accounts for under half, and the others remain unexplained. V and J calls and clone size are given by that table; D and trimming were obtained from the DNA. This sample comprises around 69,000 clones, approximately 85% of them detected only once. The ten largest clones represent roughly 20% of the sample.

The collaborating institutions used their own protocols to collect whole blood in K2EDTA tubes. Collaborator samples were shipped for TCRbeta analysis as frozen whole blood, isolated PBMCs, or DNA extracted from either sample type. There are 16 amino acids in the CDR3, from cysteine to phenylalanine inclusive. Here the CDR3 DNA is all that survives: 48 bases in frame from base 1. Germline trimming: 4 bases from V, 4 bases from J; junction bases outside gene matches: 7. CDR1 and CDR2 were assigned from the germline V gene (reference sequence) as MNHEY and SMNVEV. As concerns this clone: Its antigen is unknown. Per-nucleotide qualities are absent, and no much larger clonotype sits a single base away.

What the research found in general, with its limitations: The amount of clinical and demographic metadata varied by source and participant and was provided uncurated.

The sequenced sample consisted of peripheral blood. The rearranged segments are TRBV27 and TRBJ2-1; 10 middle bases align to TRBD2. The receptor comes from a man in his fifties with acute or convalescent COVID-19. DNA sequence: TGTGCCAGCAGTTCCCCTAGCGGGGGTGGGTACAATGAGCAGTTCTTC. It translates as CASSSPSGGGYNEQFF.